This T cell receptor (beta chain) was identified during a study of T cells after yellow fever vaccination. For the study at large: With SMART-Seq v4 Ultra Low Input, the fractions containing low cell numbers were prepared.

Turning to this clonotype: The antigen is not known.

The CDR3 is 13 residues long. Germline V gene data show CDR1 as SGHTA and CDR2 as FQGNSA. The V gene lost 3 bases and the J gene lost 15 bases, with 18 bases spanning the gap. MiXCR was run by TCRdb on the 5' RACE reads, yielding one entry per CDR3 protein. The sample lists 450,000 to 650,000 distinct CDR3 sequences, roughly 13% occurring once. Study findings and constraints: Faster peaking, at day 5 versus 15, marked a secondary response that was weaker.

The input for sequencing was PBMCs, taken on the day of the yellow fever booster vaccination. The source is a man aged 25-40 years who received the YFV17D yellow fever vaccine. The genes are TRBV7-2 and TRBJ2-1; a possible D gene is TRBD2 (7 bases). CDR3: CASSFRGGREGFF. The CDR3 DNA sequence: TGTGCCAGCAGCTTTAGGGGGGGACGAGAGGGGTTCTTC.